These 10 T cell receptor beta chains were sequenced from one sample in a study of control samples from healthy donors and cancer patients. The method was immunoSEQ multiplex PCR; TCRdb's version includes in-frame clones alone and lacks a portion of them. Altogether some 130,000 clones are present, approximately 86% being singletons, with the ten largest covering about 9%. Sequenced material: blood. These receptors were obtained from a woman aged 30 to 39 in good health.

A single count supports this clone. The chain joins TRBV19 to TRBJ1-2; D ambiguous. Per germline, CDR1 LNHDA and CDR2 SQIVND (reference sequence). The V end lost 0 bases, the J end lost 3 bases, and 5 bases lay between the germline ends. This CDR3 region has 13 residues. CDR3 region: CASSIDRDYGYTF. The CDR3 DNA is TGTGCCAGTAGTATAGACCGGGACTATGGCTACACCTTC. Full variable domain (missing parts from reference TRBV19 and TRBJ1-2): DGGITQSPKYLFRKEGQNVTLSCEQNLNHDAMYWYRQDPGQGLRLIYYSQIVNDFQKGDIAEGYSVSREKKESFPLTVTSAQKNPTAFYLCASSIDRDYGYTFGSGTRLTVV.

The CDR3 bases are TGTGCCAGCAGCGAGACAGGGGCTGAGGGCACTGAAGCTTTCTTT. Translated, it gives CASSETGAEGTEAFF. The chain recombines TRBV5-6 with TRBJ1-1, with 8 bases fitting TRBD1. The CDR3 contains 15 residues. Germline CDR1 is SGHDT and CDR2 is YYEEEE. The V gene end was trimmed by 4 bases and the J gene end by 4 bases; junction bases not matched to a gene: 9.

The chain is built from TRBV10-1 and TRBJ1-1; D is ambiguous. Between the trimmed V and J ends, which lost 3 bases and 1 base, there was a span of 6 bases. This CDR3 is built from 13 residues. Germline lookup yields CDR1 WNHNN and CDR2 SYGVQD (reference sequence). The CDR3 DNA sequence: TGCGCCAGCAGTGACCAGAAGAACACTGAAGCTTTCTTT. Amino acid sequence: CASSDQKNTEAFF.

The chain carries TRBV7-9 and TRBJ1-1, with D possibly matching TRBD1 (5 bases). Per the germline V gene, CDR1 is SEHNR and CDR2 is FQNEAQ (reference sequence). The V gene lost 5 bases and the J gene lost 10 bases, with 23 bases spanning the gap. This CDR3 region has 15 residues. CDR3 sequence reads: CASSPPGRIGVRAFF. The CDR3 DNA reads TGTGCCAGCAGCCCTCCCGGCAGGATAGGGGTGAGAGCTTTCTTT.

The chain has TRBV7-9 and TRBJ2-7; 13 bases map to TRBD2. CDR3 length: 16 amino acids. Germline V gene lookup returns CDR1 SEHNR and CDR2 FQNEAQ (reference sequence). Trimming cost V 5 bases and J 3 bases; bases outside gene matches: 7. CDR3 sequence reads: CASSPTSGRIIYEQYF. In nucleotides, the CDR3 is TGTGCCAGCAGCCCGACTAGCGGGAGGATAATCTACGAGCAGTACTTC.

The CDR3 coding sequence is TGTGCCAGCAGATCGACAGGGGGCTATGGCTACACCTTC. As protein: CASRSTGGYGYTF. V and J are TRBV12-3 or TRBV12-4 and TRBJ1-2; TRBD1 matches at 9 bases. V gave up 6 bases and J gave up 4 bases; unmatched junction bases: 3. This CDR3 contains 13 residues.

J is TRBJ2-7 and V is TRBV28; 7 positions match TRBD1. Germline-derived CDR1 and CDR2 are MDHEN and SYDVKM. This CDR3 is 12 amino acids long. V shed 6 bases and J 3 bases; nucleotides not matched to a gene: 2. DNA of the CDR3: TGTGCCAGCAGGGGGACAGTCTACGAGCAGTACTTC. Amino acid sequence: CASRGTVYEQYF.

The chain combines TRBV19 with TRBJ1-5; D possibly corresponds to TRBD1 (6 bases). Per germline, CDR1 LNHDA and CDR2 SQIVND (reference sequence). The CDR3 runs to 14 residues. Trimming removed 10 bases at V and 6 bases at J, with 19 bases between. The CDR3 spells CATFAPGEGQPQHF. In DNA form, the CDR3 reads TGTGCCACCTTCGCGCCAGGGGAGGGTCAGCCCCAGCATTTT.

This clone was counted once. The J gene is TRBJ1-5, the V gene TRBV10-3, with 10 bases matching TRBD1. This CDR3 comprises 14 residues. V was pared by 6 bases and J by 6 bases, with 5 bases of the junction left unmatched. Germline lookup yields CDR1 ENHRY and CDR2 SYGVKD. For the CDR3, the DNA is TGTGCCATCAGCTGGGACAGGGGCGGTCAGCCCCAGCATTTT. It translates to CAISWDRGGQPQHF.

This chain connects TRBV14 to TRBJ1-2; D possibly corresponds to TRBD1 (5 bases). The CDR3 sequence is 14 residues long. Germline CDR1 is SGHDN and CDR2 is FVKESK. Deletions cut 1 base from V and 7 bases from J, with 13 bases between. CDR3 bases: TGTGCCAGCAGCCAAGGCCTGGGGGTAAGTGGCTACACCTTC. As protein: CASSQGLGVSGYTF. The complete variable domain, with remaining parts taken from reference TRBV14 and TRBJ1-2, reads EAGVTQFPSHSVIEKGQTVTLRCDPISGHDNLYWYRRVMGKEIKFLLHFVKESKQDESGMPNNRFLAERTGGTYSTLKVQPAELEDSGVYFCASSQGLGVSGYTFGSGTRLTVV.